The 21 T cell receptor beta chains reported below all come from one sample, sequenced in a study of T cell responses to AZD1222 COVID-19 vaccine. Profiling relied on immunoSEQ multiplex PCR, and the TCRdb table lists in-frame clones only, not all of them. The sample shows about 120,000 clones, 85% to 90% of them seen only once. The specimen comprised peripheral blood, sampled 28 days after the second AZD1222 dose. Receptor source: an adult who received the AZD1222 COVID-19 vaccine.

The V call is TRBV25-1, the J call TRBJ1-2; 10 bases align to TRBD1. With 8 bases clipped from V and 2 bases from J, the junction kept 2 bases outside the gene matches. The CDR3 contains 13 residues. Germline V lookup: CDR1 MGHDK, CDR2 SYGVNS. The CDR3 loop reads CASADRGNYGYTF. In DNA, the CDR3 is TGTGCCAGCGCGGACAGGGGGAACTATGGCTACACCTTC.

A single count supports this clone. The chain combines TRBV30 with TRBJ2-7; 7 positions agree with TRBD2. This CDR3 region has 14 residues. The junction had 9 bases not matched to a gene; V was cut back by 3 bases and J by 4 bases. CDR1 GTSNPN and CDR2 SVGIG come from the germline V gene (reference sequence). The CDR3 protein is CAWSWGGGAYEQYF. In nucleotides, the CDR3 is TGTGCCTGGAGCTGGGGCGGGGGAGCTTACGAGCAGTACTTC.

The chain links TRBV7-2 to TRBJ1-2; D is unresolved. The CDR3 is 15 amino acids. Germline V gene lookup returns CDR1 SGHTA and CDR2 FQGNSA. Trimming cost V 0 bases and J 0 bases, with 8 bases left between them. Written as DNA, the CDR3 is TGTGCCAGCAGCTTAGCGCCGGAAACTAACTATGGCTACACCTTC. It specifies CASSLAPETNYGYTF.

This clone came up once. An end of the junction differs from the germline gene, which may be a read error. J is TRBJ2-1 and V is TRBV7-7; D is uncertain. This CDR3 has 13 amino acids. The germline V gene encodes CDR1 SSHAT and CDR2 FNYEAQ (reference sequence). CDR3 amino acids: CASSLDRDNEQFF. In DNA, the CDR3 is TGTGCTAGCAGCTTAGACCGGGACAATGAGCAGTTCTTC.

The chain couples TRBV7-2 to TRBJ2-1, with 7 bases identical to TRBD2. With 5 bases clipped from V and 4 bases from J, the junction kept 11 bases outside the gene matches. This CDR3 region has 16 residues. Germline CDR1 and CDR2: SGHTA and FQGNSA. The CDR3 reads CASSIRSGVVYNEQFF. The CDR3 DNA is TGTGCCAGCAGCATCAGGAGCGGGGTTGTTTACAATGAGCAGTTCTTC.

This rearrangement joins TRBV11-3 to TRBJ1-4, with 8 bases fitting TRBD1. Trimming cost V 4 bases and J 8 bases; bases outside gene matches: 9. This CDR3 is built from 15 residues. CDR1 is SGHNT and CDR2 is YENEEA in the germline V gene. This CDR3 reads CASSSQQGAGEKLFF. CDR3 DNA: TGTGCCAGCAGCTCACAGCAGGGGGCAGGAGAAAAACTGTTTTTT. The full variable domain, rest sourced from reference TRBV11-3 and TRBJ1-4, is EAGVVQSPRYKIIEKKQPVAFWCNPISGHNTLYWYLQNLGQGPELLIRYENEEAVDDSQLPKDRFSAERLKGVDSTLKIQPAELGDSAVYLCASSSQQGAGEKLFFGSGTQLSVL.

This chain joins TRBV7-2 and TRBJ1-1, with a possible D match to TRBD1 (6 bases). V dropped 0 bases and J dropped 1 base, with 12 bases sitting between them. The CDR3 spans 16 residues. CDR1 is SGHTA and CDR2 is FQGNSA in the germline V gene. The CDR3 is CASSLAGGRGNTEAFF. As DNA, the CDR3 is TGTGCCAGCAGCTTAGCGGGGGGCAGGGGGAACACTGAAGCTTTCTTT.

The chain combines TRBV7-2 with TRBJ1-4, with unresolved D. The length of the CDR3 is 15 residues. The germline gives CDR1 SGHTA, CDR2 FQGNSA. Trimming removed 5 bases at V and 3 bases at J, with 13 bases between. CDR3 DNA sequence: TGTGCCAGCAGCGCACGGGGTCTGGCTAATGAAAAACTGTTTTTT. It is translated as CASSARGLANEKLFF.

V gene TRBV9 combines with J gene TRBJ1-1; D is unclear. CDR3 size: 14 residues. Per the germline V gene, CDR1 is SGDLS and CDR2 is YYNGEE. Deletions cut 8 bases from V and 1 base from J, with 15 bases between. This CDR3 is CARQGLYRNTEAFF. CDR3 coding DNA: TGTGCCAGACAAGGGCTTTACAGGAACACTGAAGCTTTCTTT. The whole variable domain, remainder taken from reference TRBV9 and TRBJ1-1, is DSGVTQTPKHLITATGQRVTLRCSPRSGDLSVYWYQQSLDQGLQFLIQYYNGEERAKGNILERFSAQQFPDLHSELNLSSLELGDSALYFCARQGLYRNTEAFFGQGTRLTVV.

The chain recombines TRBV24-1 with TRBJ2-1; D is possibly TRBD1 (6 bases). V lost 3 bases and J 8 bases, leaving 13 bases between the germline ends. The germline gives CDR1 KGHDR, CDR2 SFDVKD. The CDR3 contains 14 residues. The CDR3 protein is CATSDKTGFDEQFF. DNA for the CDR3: TGTGCCACCAGTGATAAAACAGGGTTCGATGAGCAGTTCTTC.

As DNA, the CDR3 is TGTGCCAGCAGTGACTCCGGGACTAGCGGCGAAGCCCCCTCCTACGAGCAGTACTTC. It specifies CASSDSGTSGEAPSYEQYF. V gene TRBV6-4 combines with J gene TRBJ2-7, with 11 bases identical to TRBD2. Germline CDR1 and CDR2: MRHNA and SNTAGT. The CDR3 covers 19 residues. V shed 0 bases and J 0 bases; nucleotides not matched to a gene: 10.

CDR3 nucleotide sequence: TGTGCCAGCAGCGTAGCAACAGGGGGTCGCGGTGAGCAGTTCTTC. It translates to CASSVATGGRGEQFF. The chain joins TRBV9 to TRBJ2-1, with 8 bases matching TRBD1. J was trimmed by 9 bases and V by 0 bases; bases with no gene match: 8. Germline V gene data show CDR1 as SGDLS and CDR2 as YYNGEE. The CDR3 loop spans 15 amino acids.

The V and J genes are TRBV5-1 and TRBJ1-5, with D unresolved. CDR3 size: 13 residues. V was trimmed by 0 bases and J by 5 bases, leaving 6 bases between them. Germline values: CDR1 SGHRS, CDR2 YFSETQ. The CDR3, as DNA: TGCGCCAGCAGCTTGGACGGTTATCAGCCCCAGCATTTT. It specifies CASSLDGYQPQHF.

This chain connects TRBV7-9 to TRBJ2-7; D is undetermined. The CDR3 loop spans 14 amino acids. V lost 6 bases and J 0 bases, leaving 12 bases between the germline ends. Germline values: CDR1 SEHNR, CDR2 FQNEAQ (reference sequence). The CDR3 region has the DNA TGTGCCAGCAGTCTCGGCCGGAGCTCCTACGAGCAGTACTTC. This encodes CASSLGRSSYEQYF.

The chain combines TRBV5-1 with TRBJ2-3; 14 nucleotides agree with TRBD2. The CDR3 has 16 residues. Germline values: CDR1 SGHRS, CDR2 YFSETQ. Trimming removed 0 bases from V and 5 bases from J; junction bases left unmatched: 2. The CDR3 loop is CASSLATSGREDTQYF. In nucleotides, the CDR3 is TGCGCCAGCAGCTTGGCGACTAGCGGGAGGGAAGATACGCAGTATTTT.

Written as DNA, the CDR3 is TGTGCCAGCAGCCAAGTCTATCAGGGGAGAAACGAGCAGTACTTC. Its protein product is CASSQVYQGRNEQYF. The chain links TRBV14 to TRBJ2-7, with D possibly matching TRBD1 (6 bases). The CDR3 is 15 amino acids. V dropped 1 base and J dropped 5 bases, with 15 bases sitting between them. Per the germline V gene, CDR1 is SGHDN and CDR2 is FVKESK.

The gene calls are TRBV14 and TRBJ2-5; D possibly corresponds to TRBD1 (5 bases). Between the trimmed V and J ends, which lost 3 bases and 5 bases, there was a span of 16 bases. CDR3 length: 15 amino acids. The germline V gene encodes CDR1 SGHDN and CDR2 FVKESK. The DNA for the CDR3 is TGTGCCAGCAGCCACGGACAACCCCTCAGGGAGACCCAGTACTTC. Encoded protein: CASSHGQPLRETQYF.

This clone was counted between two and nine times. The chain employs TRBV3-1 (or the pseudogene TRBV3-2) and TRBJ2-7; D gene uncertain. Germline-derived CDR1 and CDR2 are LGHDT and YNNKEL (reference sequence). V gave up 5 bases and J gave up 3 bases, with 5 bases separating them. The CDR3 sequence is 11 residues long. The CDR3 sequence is CASSYYYEQYF. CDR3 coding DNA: TGTGCCAGCAGCTATTACTACGAGCAGTACTTC.

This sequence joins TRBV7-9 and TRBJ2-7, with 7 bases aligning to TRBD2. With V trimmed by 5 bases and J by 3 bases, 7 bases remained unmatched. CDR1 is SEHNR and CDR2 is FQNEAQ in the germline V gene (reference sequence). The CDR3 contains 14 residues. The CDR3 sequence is CASSPSGLGYEQYF. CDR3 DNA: TGTGCCAGCAGCCCCTCCGGACTAGGCTACGAGCAGTACTTC. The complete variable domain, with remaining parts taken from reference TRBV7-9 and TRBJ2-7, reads DTGVSQNPRHKITKRGQNVTFRCDPISEHNRLYWYRQTLGQGPEFLTYFQNEAQLEKSRLLSDRFSAERPKGSFSTLEIQRTEQGDSAMYLCASSPSGLGYEQYFGPGTRLTVT.

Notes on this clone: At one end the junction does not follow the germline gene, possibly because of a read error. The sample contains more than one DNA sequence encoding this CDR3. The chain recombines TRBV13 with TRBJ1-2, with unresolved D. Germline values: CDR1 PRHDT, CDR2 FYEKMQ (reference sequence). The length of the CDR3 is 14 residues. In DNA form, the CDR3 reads TGTGCCAGCAGCTTAGGGCTGAACGTCTATGGCTACACCTTT. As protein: CASSLGLNVYGYTF.

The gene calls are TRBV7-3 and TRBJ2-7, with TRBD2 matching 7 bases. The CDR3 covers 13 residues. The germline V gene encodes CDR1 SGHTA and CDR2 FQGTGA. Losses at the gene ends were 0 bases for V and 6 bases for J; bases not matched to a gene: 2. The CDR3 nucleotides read TGTGCCAGCAGCTTAACGTCGGGGGGCGAGCAGTACTTC. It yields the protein CASSLTSGGEQYF.